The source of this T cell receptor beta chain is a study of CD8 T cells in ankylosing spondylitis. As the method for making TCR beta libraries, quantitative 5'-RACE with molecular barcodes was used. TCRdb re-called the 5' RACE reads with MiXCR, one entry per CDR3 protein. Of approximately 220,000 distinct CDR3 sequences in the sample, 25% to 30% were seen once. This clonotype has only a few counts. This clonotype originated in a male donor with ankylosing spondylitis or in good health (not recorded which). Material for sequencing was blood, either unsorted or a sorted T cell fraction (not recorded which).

In DNA, the CDR3 is TGTGCCAGCAGCTTAGAGGACACTGAAGCTTTCTTT. Translation gives CASSLEDTEAFF. The chain couples TRBV13 to TRBJ1-1; D unresolved. The germline V and J ends were trimmed by 1 base and 3 bases, with 3 bases remaining between them. CDR3 length equals 12 residues. Germline V gene lookup returns CDR1 PRHDT and CDR2 FYEKMQ (reference sequence).